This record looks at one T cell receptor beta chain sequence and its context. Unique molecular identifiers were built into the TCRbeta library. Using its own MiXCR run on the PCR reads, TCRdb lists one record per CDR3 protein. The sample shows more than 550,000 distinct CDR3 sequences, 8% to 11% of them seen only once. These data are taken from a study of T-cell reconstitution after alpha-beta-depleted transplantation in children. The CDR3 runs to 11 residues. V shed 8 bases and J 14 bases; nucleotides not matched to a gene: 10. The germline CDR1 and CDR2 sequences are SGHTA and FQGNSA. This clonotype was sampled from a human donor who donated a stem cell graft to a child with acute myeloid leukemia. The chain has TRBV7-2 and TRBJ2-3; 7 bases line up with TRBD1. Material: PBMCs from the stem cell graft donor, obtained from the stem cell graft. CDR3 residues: CASGWTGQGYF. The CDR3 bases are TGTGCCAGCGGTTGGACAGGTCAAGGGTATTTT.